One sample yielded the 22 T cell receptor beta chains listed below, sequenced in a study of OX40 agonist ivuxolimab in advanced cancers. The protocol was immunoSEQ multiplex PCR, while the TCRdb copy is restricted to in-frame clones and leaves out a portion. Of about 99,000 clones in the sample, 95% to 96% are singletons; the top ten hold just over 2%. The sequencing used CD4+ or CD8+ T cells sorted from blood, collected in a trial of the OX40 agonist ivuxolimab. These receptor sequences come from an adult with an advanced solid tumor such as melanoma, head and neck, liver or kidney cancer.

The chain recombines TRBV5-1 with TRBJ1-1; D gene unclear. The V gene lost 0 bases and the J gene lost 0 bases, with 6 bases spanning the gap. The CDR3 has 14 residues. CDR1 SGHRS and CDR2 YFSETQ come from the germline V gene. CDR3 bases: TGCGCCAGCAGCTTGGAAACCGTGAACACTGAAGCTTTCTTT. This translates into CASSLETVNTEAFF.

The CDR3, as DNA: TGTGCCAGCAGTTTAAATCACCCTGGGGCCAACGTCCTGACTTTC. Protein sequence: CASSLNHPGANVLTF. The chain has TRBV27 and TRBJ2-6; D not certain. Trimming stripped 2 bases from V and 2 bases from J, with 7 bases between. This CDR3 contains 15 residues. The germline CDR1 and CDR2 sequences are MNHEY and SMNVEV (reference sequence). Together with reference TRBV27 and TRBJ2-6, the CDR3 gives the full variable domain: EAQVTQNPRYLITVTGKKLTVTCSQNMNHEYMSWYRQDPGLGLRQIYYSMNVEVTDKGDVPEGYKVSRKEKRNFPLILESPSPNQTSLYFCASSLNHPGANVLTFGAGSRLTVL.

The chain is built from TRBV4-3 and TRBJ2-1; D is unclear. Trimming shortened V by 1 base and J by 4 bases, and 5 bases separated the two germline ends. CDR1 and CDR2 from the germline V gene are LGHNA and YSLEER. This CDR3 spans 13 amino acids. This CDR3 is CASSQAVYNEQFF. As DNA, the CDR3 is TGCGCCAGCAGCCAAGCCGTGTACAATGAGCAGTTCTTC.

The J gene is TRBJ1-5, the V gene TRBV19; D is possibly TRBD1 (6 bases). This CDR3 comprises 15 residues. Germline V gene lookup returns CDR1 LNHDA and CDR2 SQIVND (reference sequence). V lost 5 bases, J lost 2 bases, and 13 bases lay in between. CDR3 in DNA: TGTGCCAGTAGTCCTTCAGGGGCGGGCAATCAGCCCCAGCATTTT. This codes for CASSPSGAGNQPQHF.

This clone was detected once. J is TRBJ2-3 and V is TRBV27, with a tentative D call TRBD1 (5 bases). CDR3 length: 12 residues. Germline V gene lookup returns CDR1 MNHEY and CDR2 SMNVEV (reference sequence). Trimming cost V 10 bases and J 4 bases, with 12 bases left between them. The CDR3, as DNA: TGTGCCACCCATGGGGCCCCAGATACGCAGTATTTT. Translating it yields CATHGAPDTQYF.

This clone was found a few times. V is TRBV5-4 and J is TRBJ2-1; D remains unclear. The CDR3 runs 11 residues. The germline V and J ends were trimmed by 3 bases and 2 bases, with 0 bases remaining between them. Germline V gene lookup returns CDR1 SGHNT and CDR2 YYREEE (reference sequence). CDR3 nucleotides: TGTGCCAGCAGCTCCTACAATGAGCAGTTCTTC. This sequence encodes CASSSYNEQFF.

The chain is built from TRBV4-1 and TRBJ1-4; TRBD1 aligns across 9 bases. Germline CDR1 MGHRA, CDR2 YSYEKL. The junction had 11 bases not matched to a gene; V was cut back by 4 bases and J by 8 bases. The CDR3 is made up of 16 amino acids. The CDR3 spells CASSPLRGQGLEKLFF. In DNA form, the CDR3 reads TGCGCCAGCAGCCCATTGAGGGGACAGGGTCTCGAAAAACTGTTTTTT.

J is TRBJ2-5 and V is TRBV7-9; a possible D gene is TRBD1 (5 bases). Deletions cut 1 base from V and 4 bases from J, with 10 bases between. This CDR3 has 14 residues. Looked up from germline, CDR1 is SEHNR and CDR2 is FQNEAQ (reference sequence). The CDR3 DNA sequence: TGTGCCAGCAGCTTAGTGGTCAGGGCAGAGACCCAGTACTTC. As protein: CASSLVVRAETQYF.

This rearrangement joins TRBV28 to TRBJ2-1; TRBD2 matches at 7 bases. The germline V gene encodes CDR1 MDHEN and CDR2 SYDVKM. The CDR3 is 15 amino acids. V dropped 1 base and J dropped 4; count of bases not matched to a gene: 4. The CDR3 region is CASSLSSGPYNEQFF. In nucleotides, the CDR3 is TGTGCCAGCAGTTTATCTAGCGGCCCATACAATGAGCAGTTCTTC.

This sequence joins TRBV7-2 and TRBJ2-7; 8 nucleotides agree with TRBD2. The CDR3 is 14 amino acids. J was trimmed by 3 bases and V by 5 bases; bases with no gene match: 6. Germline V gene lookup returns CDR1 SGHTA and CDR2 FQGNSA. The CDR3 DNA reads TGTGCCAGCAGCCTCGGGACTAGGATCTACGAGCAGTACTTC. Residues: CASSLGTRIYEQYF.

The chain employs TRBV7-3 and TRBJ1-3; D gene unclear. This CDR3 region has 14 residues. V was cut by 5 bases and J by 2 bases, with 10 bases left in between. Germline-derived CDR1 and CDR2 are SGHTA and FQGTGA. The CDR3 here is CASSPDPAGNTIYF. CDR3 DNA: TGTGCCAGCAGCCCCGACCCAGCTGGAAACACCATATATTTT.

On this clone: One end of the junction is discordant with germline, which a read error may explain. This sequence joins TRBV29-1 and TRBJ1-2; the D gene is possibly TRBD1 (5 bases). Germline V gene sequence: CDR1 SQVTM, CDR2 ANQGSEA. The length of the CDR3 is 11 residues. CDR3 sequence reads: CSVAPDTRELF. CDR3 DNA: TGCAGCGTTGCCCCGGACACTCGGGAACTTTTC. Variable domain in full (rest from reference TRBV29-1 and TRBJ1-2): SAVISQKPSRDICQRGTSLTIQCQVDSQVTMMFWYRQQPGQSLTLIATANQGSEATYESGFVIDKFPISRPNLTFSTLTVSNMSPEDSSIYLCSVAPDTRELFGSGTRLTVV.

J is TRBJ2-2 and V is TRBV5-1; a weak D match, TRBD2 (6 bases). V lost 0 bases and J 9 bases, leaving 12 bases between the germline ends. CDR1 is SGHRS and CDR2 is YFSETQ in the germline V gene. CDR3 length: 14 amino acids. CDR3: CASSLEVEGRELFF. Written as DNA, the CDR3 is TGCGCCAGCAGCTTGGAGGTGGAGGGCCGGGAGCTGTTTTTT.

This chain joins TRBV9 and TRBJ2-1; 13 bases line up with TRBD2. The J segment lost 8 bases and the V segment lost 3 bases, leaving 8 bases of the junction unmatched. Germline loops: CDR1 SGDLS, CDR2 YYNGEE. The CDR3 loop spans 16 amino acids. The CDR3 is CASSGTSGSSGDEQFF. CDR3 nucleotide sequence: TGTGCCAGCAGCGGGACTAGCGGGAGCTCAGGCGATGAGCAGTTCTTC. Full variable domain (rest looked up from reference TRBV9 and TRBJ2-1): DSGVTQTPKHLITATGQRVTLRCSPRSGDLSVYWYQQSLDQGLQFLIQYYNGEERAKGNILERFSAQQFPDLHSELNLSSLELGDSALYFCASSGTSGSSGDEQFFGPGTRLTVL.

This chain links TRBV10-3 with TRBJ1-1; 8 nucleotides line up with TRBD1. Germline V gives CDR1 ENHRY, CDR2 SYGVKD. There are 12 residues in the CDR3. Losses at the gene ends were 3 bases for V and 8 bases for J; bases not matched to a gene: 2. The CDR3 DNA reads TGTGCCATCAGTGAAACAGGGGGGGAAGCTTTCTTT. Protein product: CAISETGGEAFF.

The V gene is TRBV30, the J gene TRBJ1-1; no definite D call. CDR3 length: 12 amino acids. The germline CDR1 and CDR2 sequences are GTSNPN and SVGIG (reference sequence). V was trimmed by 1 base and J by 6 bases, leaving 9 bases between them. This chain's CDR3 is CAWSEGPSEAFF. CDR3 nucleotides: TGTGCCTGGAGTGAAGGTCCGTCTGAAGCTTTCTTT.

The rearrangement links TRBV27 to TRBJ1-5; 7 nucleotides line up with TRBD1. There are 16 residues in the CDR3. Per germline, CDR1 MNHEY and CDR2 SMNVEV (reference sequence). Losses at the gene ends were 5 bases for V and 6 bases for J; bases not matched to a gene: 13. CDR3: CASSPLLTGESQPQHF. The CDR3 DNA reads TGTGCCAGCAGTCCCCTCCTCACAGGGGAGAGTCAGCCCCAGCATTTT.

CDR3 sequence: CASSSMNTEAFF. The CDR3 region has the DNA TGTGCCAGTAGTTCCATGAACACTGAAGCTTTCTTT. The chain combines TRBV19 with TRBJ1-1; D not resolved. There are 12 residues in the CDR3. Trimming cost V 5 bases and J 0 bases, with 4 bases left between them. Germline CDR1 is LNHDA and CDR2 is SQIVND (reference sequence).

V gene TRBV7-9 combines with J gene TRBJ2-1, with TRBD1 matching over 7 bases. The V segment lost 5 bases and the J segment 6 bases; nucleotides outside the gene matches: 7. Germline CDR1 and CDR2: SEHNR and FQNEAQ (reference sequence). The CDR3 has 14 amino acids. CDR3 protein: CASSPGDSPNEQFF. For the CDR3, the DNA is TGTGCCAGCAGCCCCGGGGACAGCCCCAATGAGCAGTTCTTC.

The gene calls are TRBV27 and TRBJ2-3, with 7 nucleotides matching TRBD2. The V segment lost 2 bases and the J segment 6 bases; nucleotides outside the gene matches: 5. This CDR3 is 14 amino acids long. Germline assignment: CDR1 MNHEY and CDR2 SMNVEV (reference sequence). The CDR3 DNA reads TGTGCCAGCAGTTTAGCGGGAGCGGCTGATACGCAGTATTTT. It yields the protein CASSLAGAADTQYF.

The chain has TRBV9 and TRBJ2-3, with D possibly matching TRBD2 (6 bases). The germline gives CDR1 SGDLS, CDR2 YYNGEE. The germline V and J ends were trimmed by 3 bases and 5 bases, with 19 bases remaining between them. This CDR3 is built from 16 residues. CDR3 nucleotide sequence: TGTGCCAGCAGCGCCCGGGACTTACTATCAGGAGATACGCAGTATTTT. Protein sequence: CASSARDLLSGDTQYF.

The rearrangement uses TRBV5-4 and TRBJ2-7; D may be TRBD1 (8 bases). Germline V gene data show CDR1 as SGHNT and CDR2 as YYREEE (reference sequence). This CDR3 contains 18 residues. The germline V and J ends were trimmed by 1 base and 2 bases, with 22 bases remaining between them. CDR3 region: CASSLPGQGLSQTYEQYF. The CDR3 DNA sequence: TGTGCCAGCAGCTTGCCCGGACAGGGACTATCTCAGACCTACGAGCAGTACTTC. Together with reference TRBV5-4 and TRBJ2-7, the CDR3 gives the full variable domain: ETGVTQSPTHLIKTRGQQVTLRCSSQSGHNTVSWYQQALGQGPQFIFQYYREEENGRGNFPPRFSGLQFPNYSSELNVNALELDDSALYLCASSLPGQGLSQTYEQYFGPGTRLTVT.